The rows below give T cell receptor beta chains drawn from one sample of a study of blood T cell repertoires in COVID-19. Using immunoSEQ multiplex PCR, the repertoire was profiled, and TCRdb retains in-frame clones only, with some absent. The table has about 260,000 clones, approximately 88% seen once. Sequenced: peripheral blood. These receptors all stem from a woman aged 70-85 years with COVID-19, enrolled during active disease. Each CDR3 is given with its conserved first and last residue. Each record gives: CDR3 length, D gene, clone size, V gene, J gene, CDR3 DNA, CDR3 protein. D genes are given only for firm matches. Some rows have no size entry. The others give once, few or many, or a class for an expanded clone.

CDR3 length: 14
D gene: .
clone size: .
V gene: TRBV7-2
J gene: TRBJ1-2
CDR3 DNA: TGTGCCAGCAGCTTCGGGGGGGCGCGCTATGGCTACACCTTC
CDR3 protein: CASSFGGARYGYTF

CDR3 length: 16
D gene: TRBD1
clone size: .
V gene: TRBV9
J gene: TRBJ1-2
CDR3 DNA: TGTGCCAGCAGCGTCGGAACAGGGGGCGCGATTGGTGGCTACACCTTC
CDR3 protein: CASSVGTGGAIGGYTF

CDR3 length: 13
D gene: TRBD2
clone size: once
V gene: TRBV30
J gene: TRBJ2-3
CDR3 DNA: TGTGCCTGGGAGCGGGAGGATAGATATACGCAGTATTTT
CDR3 protein: CAWEREDRYTQYF

CDR3 length: 15
D gene: .
clone size: once
V gene: TRBV30
J gene: TRBJ2-3
CDR3 DNA: TGTGCCTGCCTTTCGACTACCCGTGGCACAGATACGCAGTATTTT
CDR3 protein: CACLSTTRGTDTQYF

CDR3 length: 14
D gene: TRBD1
clone size: .
V gene: TRBV19
J gene: TRBJ1-2
CDR3 DNA: TGTGCCAGTAGGAAGTTACAGGGGACCGGGGGCTACACCTTC
CDR3 protein: CASRKLQGTGGYTF

CDR3 length: 13
D gene: TRBD1
clone size: .
V gene: TRBV27
J gene: TRBJ1-6
CDR3 DNA: TGTGCCAGCAGTTTGGACAGGGGCCCGCCCCTCCACTTT
CDR3 protein: CASSLDRGPPLHF

CDR3 length: 12
D gene: TRBD1
clone size: .
V gene: TRBV19
J gene: TRBJ1-3
CDR3 DNA: TGTGCCAGCGGGACAGCGGGAAACACCATATATTTT
CDR3 protein: CASGTAGNTIYF

CDR3 length: 16
D gene: TRBD2
clone size: .
V gene: TRBV4-1
J gene: TRBJ2-2
CDR3 DNA: TGCGCCAGCAGCCCGAGGACTAGCGGGGTCGCCGGGGAGCTGTTTTTT
CDR3 protein: CASSPRTSGVAGELFF

CDR3 length: 17
D gene: TRBD1
clone size: .
V gene: TRBV5-5
J gene: TRBJ1-1
CDR3 DNA: TGTGCCAGCAGCTCCCGAACAGGGGGCGCTTATACCACTGAAGCTTTCTTT
CDR3 protein: CASSSRTGGAYTTEAFF

CDR3 length: 12
D gene: .
clone size: .
V gene: TRBV15
J gene: TRBJ1-2
CDR3 DNA: TGTGCCACCAGCCAAGCGGGCTATGGCTACACCTTC
CDR3 protein: CATSQAGYGYTF

CDR3 length: 14
D gene: TRBD1
clone size: .
V gene: TRBV28
J gene: TRBJ1-1
CDR3 DNA: TGTGCCAGCACCGAGGACAGGGTGAGGACTGAAGCTTTCTTT
CDR3 protein: CASTEDRVRTEAFF

CDR3 length: 13
D gene: .
clone size: .
V gene: TRBV18
J gene: TRBJ1-1
CDR3 DNA: TGTGCCAGCTCAAGGGGAAGCAACACTGAAGCTTTCTTT
CDR3 protein: CASSRGSNTEAFF

CDR3 length: 14
D gene: TRBD1
clone size: .
V gene: TRBV4-3
J gene: TRBJ1-4
CDR3 DNA: TGCGCCAGCAGCCAGGGACAGGGAGGGGAAAAACTGTTTTTT
CDR3 protein: CASSQGQGGEKLFF

CDR3 length: 13
D gene: TRBD2
clone size: .
V gene: TRBV12-3/TRBV12-4
J gene: TRBJ2-5
CDR3 DNA: TGTGCCAGCAGTTTAGTGACTAGCGAGACCCAGTACTTC
CDR3 protein: CASSLVTSETQYF

CDR3 length: 15
D gene: TRBD1
clone size: .
V gene: TRBV6-5
J gene: TRBJ2-7
CDR3 DNA: TGTGCCAGCAGTTACGGGACAGGGAGCTCCTACGAGCAGTACTTC
CDR3 protein: CASSYGTGSSYEQYF

CDR3 length: 15
D gene: .
clone size: .
V gene: TRBV6-5
J gene: TRBJ1-5
CDR3 DNA: TGTGCCAGCAGCAAGACCCAGGGCCTCAATCAGCCCCAGCATTTT
CDR3 protein: CASSKTQGLNQPQHF

CDR3 length: 13
D gene: .
clone size: once
V gene: TRBV11-3
J gene: TRBJ2-5
CDR3 DNA: TGTGCCAGCAGACATCCACTACAAGAGACCCAGTACTTC
CDR3 protein: CASRHPLQETQYF

CDR3 length: 15
D gene: .
clone size: once
V gene: TRBV19
J gene: TRBJ1-4
CDR3 DNA: TGTGCCAGTAGCCCCCCATTCACCCGGTTGGAAAAACTGTTTTTT
CDR3 protein: CASSPPFTRLEKLFF

CDR3 length: 11
D gene: TRBD1
clone size: once
V gene: TRBV29-1
J gene: TRBJ1-1
CDR3 DNA: TGCAGCGTCCCGACAGGGCCTGAAGCTTTCTTT
CDR3 protein: CSVPTGPEAFF

CDR3 length: 14
D gene: .
clone size: .
V gene: TRBV5-1
J gene: TRBJ2-7
CDR3 DNA: TGCGCCAGCAGCTTGGTTGGACTGGACTACGAGCAGTACTTC
CDR3 protein: CASSLVGLDYEQYF

CDR3 length: 14
D gene: TRBD1
clone size: .
V gene: TRBV7-2
J gene: TRBJ1-2
CDR3 DNA: TGTGCCAGCAGCCCACAGGGGGCCGGGGGTGGCTACACCTTC
CDR3 protein: CASSPQGAGGGYTF

CDR3 length: 14
D gene: TRBD1
clone size: .
V gene: TRBV7-9
J gene: TRBJ1-2
CDR3 DNA: TGTGCCAGCAGCTTCCCGGGACAGGGGGAGGGCTACACCTTC
CDR3 protein: CASSFPGQGEGYTF

CDR3 length: 15
D gene: TRBD1
clone size: once
V gene: TRBV20-1
J gene: TRBJ1-5
CDR3 DNA: TGCAGTGCTAGTTTTGGGACAGGGGGCAATCAGCCCCAGCATTTT
CDR3 protein: CSASFGTGGNQPQHF

CDR3 length: 16
D gene: .
clone size: .
V gene: TRBV4-2
J gene: TRBJ1-1
CDR3 DNA: TGTGCCAGCAGCCAAGCCGGGACAACGGGGAGCACTGAAGCTTTCTTT
CDR3 protein: CASSQAGTTGSTEAFF

CDR3 length: 12
D gene: .
clone size: .
V gene: TRBV12-3/TRBV12-4
J gene: TRBJ1-1
CDR3 DNA: TGTGCCAGCAGACTAGGACGGACTGAAGCTTTCTTT
CDR3 protein: CASRLGRTEAFF

CDR3 length: 14
D gene: .
clone size: .
V gene: TRBV5-4
J gene: TRBJ2-2
CDR3 DNA: TGTGCCAGCAGCATTAAGGATGGGCACGGGGAGCTGTTTTTT
CDR3 protein: CASSIKDGHGELFF

CDR3 length: 17
D gene: TRBD1
clone size: once
V gene: TRBV19
J gene: TRBJ1-5
CDR3 DNA: TGTGCCAGTAGTACCCTCCAAGGGGGCGTTTTGGGTCAGCCCCAGCATTTT
CDR3 protein: CASSTLQGGVLGQPQHF

CDR3 length: 13
D gene: .
clone size: .
V gene: TRBV6-5
J gene: TRBJ2-2
CDR3 DNA: TGTGCCAGCCGGTCCGCGAACACCGGGGAGCTGTTTTTT
CDR3 protein: CASRSANTGELFF

CDR3 length: 16
D gene: TRBD1
clone size: few
V gene: TRBV18
J gene: TRBJ1-6
CDR3 DNA: TGTGCCAGCTCCCCAAGAGGGGACAGGGGGAATTCACCCCTCCACTTT
CDR3 protein: CASSPRGDRGNSPLHF

CDR3 length: 15
D gene: .
clone size: .
V gene: TRBV4-2
J gene: TRBJ2-2
CDR3 DNA: TGTGCCAGCAGCCAAGTAACCAGGGCCACCGGGGAGCTGTTTTTT
CDR3 protein: CASSQVTRATGELFF

CDR3 length: 13
D gene: TRBD1
clone size: .
V gene: TRBV28
J gene: TRBJ1-2
CDR3 DNA: TGTGCCAGCAGTTCGGACAGGGGCGGCGGCTACACCTTC
CDR3 protein: CASSSDRGGGYTF

CDR3 length: 16
D gene: TRBD1
clone size: .
V gene: TRBV28
J gene: TRBJ1-4
CDR3 DNA: TGTGCCAGCAGTTTGAAACAGGGGGCAACTAATGAAAAACTGTTTTTT
CDR3 protein: CASSLKQGATNEKLFF

CDR3 length: 12
D gene: TRBD1
clone size: .
V gene: TRBV30
J gene: TRBJ1-2
CDR3 DNA: TGTGCCTGGGCCGACAGGGCCTATGGCTACACCTTC
CDR3 protein: CAWADRAYGYTF

CDR3 length: 15
D gene: TRBD2
clone size: .
V gene: TRBV5-8
J gene: TRBJ2-1
CDR3 DNA: TGTGCCAGCAGCCGGAGCGGGAGTCGCTACAATGAGCAGTTCTTC
CDR3 protein: CASSRSGSRYNEQFF

CDR3 length: 15
D gene: TRBD2
clone size: .
V gene: TRBV28
J gene: TRBJ2-3
CDR3 DNA: TGTGCCAGCAGAGGCCAGCGGGAGTCTGTAGATACGCAGTATTTT
CDR3 protein: CASRGQRESVDTQYF

CDR3 length: 16
D gene: TRBD2
clone size: .
V gene: TRBV19
J gene: TRBJ2-7
CDR3 DNA: TGTGCCAGTAAGTCAACGGGACTAGCGGGAGTCTACGAGCAGTACTTC
CDR3 protein: CASKSTGLAGVYEQYF

CDR3 length: 14
D gene: TRBD1
clone size: .
V gene: TRBV11-1
J gene: TRBJ2-5
CDR3 DNA: TGTGCCAGCAGCCCGGGACAGGGGACGGAGACCCAGTACTTC
CDR3 protein: CASSPGQGTETQYF

CDR3 length: 15
D gene: .
clone size: .
V gene: TRBV7-3
J gene: TRBJ2-1
CDR3 DNA: TGTGCCAGCAGCTTAGGGGGCGCTAGTTCGAATGAGCAGTTCTTC
CDR3 protein: CASSLGGASSNEQFF

CDR3 length: 15
D gene: TRBD1
clone size: .
V gene: TRBV18
J gene: TRBJ1-3
CDR3 DNA: TGTGCCAGCTCAGACATTACAGGGGTTGGAAACACCATATATTTT
CDR3 protein: CASSDITGVGNTIYF

CDR3 length: 18
D gene: TRBD2
clone size: once
V gene: TRBV7-2
J gene: TRBJ2-3
CDR3 DNA: TGTGCCAGCAGCTCGACCGCTAGCGGGACAAGAAGCACAGATACGCAGTATTTT
CDR3 protein: CASSSTASGTRSTDTQYF

CDR3 length: 15
D gene: .
clone size: .
V gene: TRBV28
J gene: TRBJ2-2
CDR3 DNA: TGTGCCAGCAGTCTCCCTACTATCGGGACCGGGGAGCTGTTTTTT
CDR3 protein: CASSLPTIGTGELFF

CDR3 length: 16
D gene: TRBD1
clone size: .
V gene: TRBV3-1/TRBV3-2
J gene: TRBJ2-1
CDR3 DNA: TGTGCCAGCAGCCATTATTCGGGACAGGGGGCCAATGAGCAGTTCTTC
CDR3 protein: CASSHYSGQGANEQFF

CDR3 length: 14
D gene: .
clone size: once
V gene: TRBV7-9
J gene: TRBJ1-1
CDR3 DNA: TGTGCCAGCAGCCCCGTGGGCACCCCGACTGAAGCTTTCTTT
CDR3 protein: CASSPVGTPTEAFF

CDR3 length: 16
D gene: .
clone size: .
V gene: TRBV10-3
J gene: TRBJ2-1
CDR3 DNA: TGTGCCATCAGTGAAGACTCACCCGCCGATGGGTATGAGCAGTTCTTC
CDR3 protein: CAISEDSPADGYEQFF

CDR3 length: 14
D gene: .
clone size: .
V gene: TRBV7-2
J gene: TRBJ1-5
CDR3 DNA: TGTGCCAGCAGCTTACTGGCGGGGGTTGCGCCCCAGCATTTT
CDR3 protein: CASSLLAGVAPQHF